Listed here are 28 T cell receptor beta chains from one sample, sequenced in a study of T cells in tumors after PD-1 blockade. The repertoire was sequenced with immunoSEQ multiplex PCR; TCRdb's copy has only in-frame clones and lacks some. The sample holds 11,000 to 15,000 clones, 65% to 85% seen once. The source material was PBMCs, sampled after anti-PD-1 treatment. These receptors all stem from a human donor with basal cell carcinoma.

The rearrangement links TRBV28 to TRBJ2-7; tentative D call: TRBD1 (5 bases). CDR1 is MDHEN and CDR2 is SYDVKM in the germline V gene. The CDR3 is made up of 14 amino acids. V lost 6 bases and J 2 bases, leaving 14 bases between the germline ends. The chain's CDR3 is CASRGRTLAYEQYF. The CDR3 DNA is TGTGCCAGCAGAGGTAGGACACTTGCCTACGAGCAGTACTTC.

The chain recombines TRBV6-6 with TRBJ1-1; 7 bases are shared with TRBD1. This CDR3 is 15 amino acids long. Trimming at V came to 2 bases and at J to 0 bases, leaving 3 bases not matched to a gene. Germline CDR1 MNHNY, CDR2 SVGAGI (reference sequence). The CDR3 nucleotides are TGTGCCAGCAGTTACAGACAGGGTGTGAACACTGAAGCTTTCTTT. It yields the protein CASSYRQGVNTEAFF.

The chain uses TRBV4-1 and TRBJ2-6, with D tentatively TRBD1 or TRBD2 (5 bases each). Germline V gives CDR1 MGHRA, CDR2 YSYEKL. V gave up 3 bases and J gave up 1 base, with 10 bases separating them. The length of the CDR3 is 16 residues. The CDR3 bases are TGCGCCAGCAGCCAGCCGGGACGATCTGGGGCCAACGTCCTGACTTTC. Its translation: CASSQPGRSGANVLTF.

The chain recombines TRBV19 with TRBJ1-2; possible D gene TRBD1, 6 bases. The length of the CDR3 is 14 residues. From germline, CDR1 is LNHDA and CDR2 SQIVND (reference sequence). Trimming left V 6 bases short and J 2 bases short, with 13 bases between. CDR3 coding DNA: TGTGCCAGTAGAACCGCGGGACAAAACTATGGCTACACCTTC. Protein: CASRTAGQNYGYTF.

The J gene is TRBJ2-2, the V gene TRBV27; 8 positions agree with TRBD1. This CDR3 is 15 amino acids long. The junction had 6 bases not matched to a gene; V was cut back by 6 bases and J by 3 bases. Germline-derived CDR1 and CDR2 are MNHEY and SMNVEV (reference sequence). CDR3 sequence (DNA): TGTGCCAGCAGCCGCGACAGGGGCTACACCGGGGAGCTGTTTTTT. Translated: CASSRDRGYTGELFF.

The chain carries TRBV7-6 and TRBJ2-3, with TRBD2 matching over 7 bases. V lost 7 bases to trimming and J lost 1 base; unmatched junction nucleotides: 8. This CDR3 spans 15 amino acids. The germline V gene encodes CDR1 SGHVS and CDR2 FNYEAQ. CDR3 loop: CASTQWAGGTDTQYF. CDR3 coding DNA: TGTGCCAGCACCCAGTGGGCGGGGGGCACAGATACGCAGTATTTT.

The chain carries TRBV7-3 and TRBJ1-6, with TRBD1 matching 11 bases. V shed 4 bases and J 0 bases; nucleotides not matched to a gene: 2. Germline assignment: CDR1 SGHTA and CDR2 FQGTGA. This CDR3 is built from 17 residues. The CDR3 is CASSWTGGSSYNSPLHF. As DNA, the CDR3 is TGTGCCAGCAGCTGGACAGGGGGCAGCTCCTATAATTCACCCCTCCACTTT.

This clone showed up just a few times. The chain joins TRBV18 to TRBJ2-5; no definite D call. Germline CDR1 is KGHSH and CDR2 is LQKENI. Trimming stripped 2 bases from V and 1 base from J, with 8 bases between. The CDR3 length is 14 residues. The CDR3: CASSPGVFQETQYF. The CDR3 DNA reads TGTGCCAGCTCACCAGGGGTTTTCCAAGAGACCCAGTACTTC.

The chain links TRBV9 to TRBJ1-6, with a tentative D call TRBD1 (6 bases). V was trimmed by 0 bases and J by 9 bases, leaving 10 bases between them. CDR3 size: 14 residues. Germline V CDR1 and CDR2: SGDLS, YYNGEE. The CDR3: CASSVAGGGSPLHF. CDR3 sequence (DNA): TGTGCCAGCAGCGTAGCGGGAGGGGGTTCACCCCTCCACTTT.

The chain combines TRBV19 with TRBJ1-3, with 7 positions matching TRBD1. This CDR3 is 15 amino acids long. Germline V gene lookup returns CDR1 LNHDA and CDR2 SQIVND (reference sequence). V was pared by 8 bases and J by 5 bases, with 12 bases of the junction left unmatched. The CDR3 sequence is CASFSHGQARNTIYF. The CDR3, as DNA: TGTGCCAGTTTTTCACACGGACAGGCAAGAAACACCATATATTTT.

The V gene is TRBV7-6, the J gene TRBJ2-1, with 9 bases aligning to TRBD2. This CDR3 has 15 amino acids. V gave up 1 base and J gave up 8 bases; unmatched junction bases: 6. Germline V gene sequence: CDR1 SGHVS, CDR2 FNYEAQ. CDR3: CASSLEAGGPYEQFF. The CDR3 DNA reads TGTGCCAGCAGCTTAGAAGCGGGAGGACCCTATGAGCAGTTCTTC.

This clone was recorded a few times. This sequence joins TRBV3-1 (or the pseudogene TRBV3-2) and TRBJ1-3; D is ambiguous. The CDR3 loop spans 17 amino acids. V lost 2 bases and J 0 bases, leaving 14 bases between the germline ends. CDR1 and CDR2 (germline): LGHDT, YNNKEL (reference sequence). The DNA for the CDR3 is TGTGCCAGCAGCCAACCCCGAGGAGGTCCCTCTGGAAACACCATATATTTT. Encoded protein: CASSQPRGGPSGNTIYF.

The rearrangement joins TRBV28 to TRBJ1-2; D not certain. The ends were cut back, 2 bases at V and 7 bases at J, with 14 bases in the middle. The length of the CDR3 is 14 residues. CDR1 MDHEN and CDR2 SYDVKM come from the germline V gene. The CDR3 DNA is TGTGCCAGCAGTTTACGGTCCGGGCTGGCTGGCTACACCTTC. Protein: CASSLRSGLAGYTF.

This clone was observed once. This chain links TRBV6-4 with TRBJ2-1; TRBD2 agrees at 8 bases. Per germline, CDR1 MRHNA and CDR2 SNTAGT. The CDR3 is 15 residues long. V gave up 0 bases and J gave up 7 bases; unmatched junction bases: 5. The CDR3 here is CASSDSAGGGNEQFF. Here the CDR3 DNA reads TGTGCCAGCAGTGACTCCGCGGGAGGTGGAAATGAGCAGTTCTTC.

This chain connects TRBV28 to TRBJ2-2; TRBD2 matches 11 bases. There are 17 residues in the CDR3. CDR1 and CDR2 (germline): MDHEN, SYDVKM. The V segment lost 5 bases and the J segment 7 bases; nucleotides outside the gene matches: 12. The CDR3 loop is CASSRPGLAEKGGELFF. The CDR3 DNA follows: TGTGCCAGCAGTCGTCCGGGACTAGCGGAAAAGGGCGGGGAGCTGTTTTTT.

This chain connects TRBV24-1 to TRBJ2-5; TRBD1 agrees at 9 bases. CDR1 is KGHDR, CDR2 SFDVKD, per germline. The ends lost 3 bases at V and 2 bases at J; junction bases unmatched: 3. The CDR3 has 15 amino acids. CDR3 sequence (DNA): TGTGCCACCAGTGATATAGGACAGGGGCAAGAGACCCAGTACTTC. Translating gives CATSDIGQGQETQYF.

Here the CDR3 DNA reads TGTGCCAGCAGTCGCGACTCCTACGAGCAGTACTTC. Translated: CASSRDSYEQYF. This chain joins TRBV5-4 and TRBJ2-7; the D is unclear. Germline CDR1 and CDR2: SGHNT and YYREEE (reference sequence). V was cut by 5 bases and J by 0 bases, with 6 bases left in between. The CDR3 has 12 residues.

V usage is TRBV27 and J usage is TRBJ2-1; tentative D call: TRBD1 (6 bases). V was clipped by 10 bases and J by 1 base, with 17 bases between them. Germline assignment: CDR1 MNHEY and CDR2 SMNVEV (reference sequence). The CDR3 has 15 amino acids. CDR3 protein: CATCQGTRSYNEQFF. CDR3 in DNA: TGTGCCACCTGTCAGGGGACACGGTCCTACAATGAGCAGTTCTTC.

The table lists this clone with a count of one. The chain joins TRBV5-6 to TRBJ2-1; the D gene is possibly TRBD1 (5 bases). The germline CDR1 and CDR2 sequences are SGHDT and YYEEEE. Trimming removed 3 bases from V and 2 bases from J, with 12 bases in between. The CDR3 length is 15 residues. The CDR3 is CASSSQVGAYNEQFF. In DNA, the CDR3 is TGTGCCAGCAGCTCCCAGGTAGGGGCCTACAATGAGCAGTTCTTC.

The CDR3 reads CASSLAVGAYEQYF. DNA for the CDR3: TGCGCCAGCAGCTTGGCGGTAGGGGCCTACGAGCAGTACTTC. The V call is TRBV5-1, the J call TRBJ2-7; perhaps TRBD1 as D (5 bases). Germline CDR1 and CDR2: SGHRS and YFSETQ. V lost 0 bases, J lost 2 bases, and 9 bases lay in between. This CDR3 spans 14 amino acids.

V and J are TRBV7-9 and TRBJ2-2; TRBD1 might be the D (6 bases). Trimming shortened V by 6 bases and J by 5 bases, and 13 bases separated the two germline ends. Germline V gene sequence: CDR1 SEHNR, CDR2 FQNEAQ (reference sequence). There are 14 residues in the CDR3. CDR3 coding DNA: TGTGCCAGCAGGTTTCACAGGGAAACCGGGGAGCTGTTTTTT. It specifies CASRFHRETGELFF. Drawing the rest from reference TRBV7-9 and TRBJ2-2, the complete variable domain is DTGVSQNPRHKITKRGQNVTFRCDPISEHNRLYWYRQTLGQGPEFLTYFQNEAQLEKSRLLSDRFSAERPKGSFSTLEIQRTEQGDSAMYLCASRFHRETGELFFGEGSRLTVL.

The chain joins TRBV2 to TRBJ2-2, with 14 bases that match TRBD2. The germline V gene encodes CDR1 SNHLY and CDR2 FYNNEI. This CDR3 contains 15 residues. The V gene end was trimmed by 8 bases and the J gene end by 6 bases; junction bases not matched to a gene: 5. CDR3 in amino acids: CASVGTSGRAGELFF. The CDR3 DNA follows: TGTGCCAGCGTAGGGACTAGCGGGAGAGCCGGGGAGCTGTTTTTT.

J is TRBJ1-2 and V is TRBV12-3 or TRBV12-4, with 7 bases matching TRBD1. This CDR3 comprises 13 residues. V gave up 4 bases and J gave up 7 bases; unmatched junction bases: 6. Here the CDR3 DNA reads TGTGCCAGCAGTTCTCGACAGGGCTCTGGCTACACCTTC. Translation: CASSSRQGSGYTF.

The V call is TRBV28, the J call TRBJ1-4; a possible D gene is TRBD1 (6 bases). In germline, CDR1 is MDHEN, CDR2 SYDVKM. The CDR3 extends over 16 amino acids. V was clipped by 6 bases and J by 3 bases, with 17 bases between them. Here the CDR3 DNA reads TGTGCCAGCAGACGAAGGGACACCGGGGCTAATGAAAAACTGTTTTTT. Protein: CASRRRDTGANEKLFF.

The chain employs TRBV3-1 (or the pseudogene TRBV3-2) and TRBJ1-5; D not resolved. Between the trimmed V and J ends, which lost 5 bases and 3 bases, there was a span of 11 bases. Looked up from germline, CDR1 is LGHDT and CDR2 is YNNKEL (reference sequence). This CDR3 spans 14 amino acids. The CDR3 DNA follows: TGTGCCAGCAGCGACGACTTCCCCAATCAGCCCCAGCATTTT. This gives the protein CASSDDFPNQPQHF.

V is TRBV19 and J is TRBJ1-1, with D possibly TRBD1 on 6 matching bases. Germline CDR1 reads LNHDA; CDR2 reads SQIVND (reference sequence). V dropped 5 bases and J dropped 4 bases, with 11 bases sitting between them. The CDR3 has 13 amino acids. The CDR3 nucleotides are TGTGCCAGTAGTCCTATCAGGGGCACTGAAGCTTTCTTT. This encodes CASSPIRGTEAFF. Looking up the rest from reference TRBV19 and TRBJ1-1 gives the full variable domain: DGGITQSPKYLFRKEGQNVTLSCEQNLNHDAMYWYRQDPGQGLRLIYYSQIVNDFQKGDIAEGYSVSREKKESFPLTVTSAQKNPTAFYLCASSPIRGTEAFFGQGTRLTVV.

CDR3 sequence: CASSDLPGQGDGSPLHF. CDR3 bases: TGTGCCAGCAGTGATTTACCGGGACAGGGGGACGGTTCACCCCTCCACTTT. The chain uses TRBV25-1 and TRBJ1-6, with TRBD1 matching 11 bases. The CDR3 contains 17 residues. CDR1 is MGHDK and CDR2 is SYGVNS in the germline V gene. With 3 bases clipped from V and 9 bases from J, the junction kept 10 bases outside the gene matches.

V gene TRBV18 combines with J gene TRBJ2-2; TRBD2 aligns across 10 bases. The germline CDR1 and CDR2 sequences are KGHSH and LQKENI. V was pared by 3 bases and J by 3 bases, with 4 bases of the junction left unmatched. The CDR3 runs 16 residues. The CDR3 nucleotides read TGTGCCAGCTCACCTATACTAGCGGGGCACACCGGGGAGCTGTTTTTT. This translates into CASSPILAGHTGELFF.